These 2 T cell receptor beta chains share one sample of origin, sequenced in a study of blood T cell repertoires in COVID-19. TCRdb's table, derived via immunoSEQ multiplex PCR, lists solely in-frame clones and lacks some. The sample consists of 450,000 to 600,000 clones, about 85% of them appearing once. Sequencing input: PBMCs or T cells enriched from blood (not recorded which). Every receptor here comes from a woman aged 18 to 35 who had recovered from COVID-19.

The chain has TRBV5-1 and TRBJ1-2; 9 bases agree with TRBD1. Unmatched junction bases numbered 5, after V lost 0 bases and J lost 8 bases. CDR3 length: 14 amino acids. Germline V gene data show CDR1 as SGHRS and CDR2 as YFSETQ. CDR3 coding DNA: TGCGCCAGCAGCTTGGGGACAGGGGAGGACGGCTACACCTTC. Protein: CASSLGTGEDGYTF.

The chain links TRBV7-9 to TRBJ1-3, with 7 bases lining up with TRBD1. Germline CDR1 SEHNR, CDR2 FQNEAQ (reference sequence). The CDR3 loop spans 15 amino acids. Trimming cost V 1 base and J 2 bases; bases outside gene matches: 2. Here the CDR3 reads CASSLGQGAGNTIYF. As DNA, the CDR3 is TGTGCCAGCAGCTTAGGCCAGGGGGCTGGAAACACCATATATTTT.